Below, 7 T cell receptor beta chains from the same sample are listed, as sequenced in a study of spatial heterogeneity in lung cancer. The time point here: sample taken at primary tumor resection. Frozen PBMC, nontumor lung or tumor provided whole RNA, which was sequenced unsorted. TCRdb independently ran MiXCR on the 5' RACE reads; one entry per CDR3 protein. Among about 92,000 distinct CDR3 sequences listed, approximately 12% were seen once. The sample in question was PBMCs, obtained at surgery. The receptors shown here come from a male donor with early-stage non-small cell lung cancer.

This clonotype was found a few times. The J gene is TRBJ2-5, the V gene TRBV5-4; 8 bases agree with TRBD1. With V trimmed by 5 bases and J by 2 bases, 8 bases remained unmatched. Per the germline V gene, CDR1 is SGHNT and CDR2 is YYREEE (reference sequence). The CDR3 consists of 15 residues. DNA for the CDR3: TGTGCCAGCAGAAGACAGGGGCTGGGGCAAGAGACCCAGTACTTC. Encoded protein: CASRRQGLGQETQYF.

In this sample, this clonotype turned up many times. The chain is built from TRBV28 and TRBJ2-2, with D perhaps being TRBD1 or TRBD2 (6 bases each). CDR3 length equals 16 residues. Per germline, CDR1 MDHEN and CDR2 SYDVKM. Trimming took 6 bases from V and 5 from J, leaving 19 bases between them. The CDR3 here is CASSPGEGGKTGELFF. The CDR3 nucleotides read TGTGCCAGCAGCCCCGGCGAAGGGGGGAAAACCGGGGAGCTGTTTTTT. Supplemented by reference TRBV28 and TRBJ2-2, the full variable domain reads DVKVTQSSRYLVKRTGEKVFLECVQDMDHENMFWYRQDPGLGLRLIYFSYDVKMKEKGDIPEGYSVSREKKERFSLILESASTNQTSMYLCASSPGEGGKTGELFFGEGSRLTVL.

The chain has TRBV23-1 and TRBJ2-1; 10 nucleotides match TRBD1. TRBV23-1 is given ORF status, its function remaining uncertain. This CDR3 contains 16 residues. V was pared by 3 bases and J by 4 bases, with 6 bases of the junction left unmatched. CDR3 loop: CASSHPTGGWYNEQFF. CDR3 sequence (DNA): TGCGCCAGCAGTCACCCGACAGGGGGCTGGTACAATGAGCAGTTCTTC.

This clonotype was detected many times. The J gene is TRBJ2-7, the V gene TRBV7-9; D uncertain. Trimming pared 5 bases from V and 7 bases from J, leaving 9 bases between. In germline, CDR1 is SEHNR, CDR2 FQNEAQ (reference sequence). The CDR3 length is 11 residues. DNA of the CDR3: TGTGCCAGCAGCCAAACAACGGAGCAGTACTTC. Amino acids: CASSQTTEQYF. The whole variable domain, remainder taken from reference TRBV7-9 and TRBJ2-7, is DTGVSQNPRHKITKRGQNVTFRCDPISEHNRLYWYRQTLGQGPEFLTYFQNEAQLEKSRLLSDRFSAERPKGSFSTLEIQRTEQGDSAMYLCASSQTTEQYFGPGTRLTVT.

In nucleotides, the CDR3 is TGTGCCAGCAGGCCCTCCCGGGACCCGACGACCCAGTACTTC. Translation: CASRPSRDPTTQYF. The chain uses TRBV6-5 and TRBJ2-5; either TRBD1 or TRBD2 may fit D (5 bases each). Germline lookup yields CDR1 MNHEY and CDR2 SVGAGI. V lost 6 bases and J 7 bases, leaving 18 bases between the germline ends. The CDR3 sequence is 14 residues long.

The V call is TRBV5-5, the J call TRBJ1-2; TRBD1 might be the D (6 bases). In germline, CDR1 is SGHKS, CDR2 YYEKEE (reference sequence). Deletions cut 4 bases from V and 5 bases from J, with 21 bases between. There are 16 residues in the CDR3. CDR3 coding DNA: TGTGCCAGCAGCCCTGTCGTCGGGGGCAAAGGGTATGGCTACACCTTC. It translates to CASSPVVGGKGYGYTF.

The chain carries TRBV10-2 and TRBJ1-5; TRBD1 is a possible D gene (6 bases). Deletions cut 7 bases from V and 2 bases from J, with 12 bases between. Germline CDR1 reads WSHSY; CDR2 reads SAAADI. The CDR3 is 14 amino acids. The CDR3 DNA follows: TGCGCCAGCAAGGGGGTCTGGGGCAATCAGCCCCAGCATTTT. Protein sequence: CASKGVWGNQPQHF.